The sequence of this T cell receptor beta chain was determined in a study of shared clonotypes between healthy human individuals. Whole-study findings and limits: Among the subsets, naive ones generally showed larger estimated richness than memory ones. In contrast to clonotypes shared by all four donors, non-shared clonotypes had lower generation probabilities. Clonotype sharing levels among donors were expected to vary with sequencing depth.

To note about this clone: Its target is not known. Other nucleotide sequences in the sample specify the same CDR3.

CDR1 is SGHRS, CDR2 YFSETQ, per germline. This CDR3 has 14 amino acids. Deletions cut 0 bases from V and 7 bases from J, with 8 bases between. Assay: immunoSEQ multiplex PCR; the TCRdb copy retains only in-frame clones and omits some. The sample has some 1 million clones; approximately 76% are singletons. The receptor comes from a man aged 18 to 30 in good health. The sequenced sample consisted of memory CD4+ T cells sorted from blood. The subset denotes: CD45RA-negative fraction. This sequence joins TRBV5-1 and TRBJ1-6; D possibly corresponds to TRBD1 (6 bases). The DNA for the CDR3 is TGCGCCAGCAGCTTGGACAGGGTCAATTCACCCCTCCACTTT. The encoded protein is CASSLDRVNSPLHF.